This is a list of T cell receptor beta chains from one sample in a study of glioma-infiltrating T cells after dendritic cell vaccination. Assay used: immunoSEQ multiplex PCR; TCRdb lists only in-frame clones, some missing. In the table there are around 67,000 clones, approximately 80% of which are singletons. Here the sequenced sample was blood, taken before dendritic cell vaccination. Receptors originate from a human donor with glioblastoma. Both conserved end residues are trimmed from each CDR3. A D gene is named only where the DNA matches it firmly.

>TRBJ1-2|TRBD1|TRBV6-6
ASRPRDRIYGYT
>TRBJ1-2|.|TRBV4-1
ASSQDLEGYT
>TRBJ1-1|.|TRBV6-5
ASTLIRGTEAF
>TRBJ2-7|TRBD1|TRBV6-5
ASSLSTGSYEQY
>TRBJ1-4|TRBD1|TRBV4-1
ASSQQDRVEKLF
>TRBJ2-3|TRBD2|TRBV29-1
SVRLKRGGTDTQY
>TRBJ1-4|.|TRBV9
ASSPRGTPELF
>TRBJ1-1|.|TRBV6-5
ASEKGGGAF
>TRBJ2-7|TRBD1|TRBV5-4
ASSNRGYEQY
>TRBJ1-5|TRBD1|TRBV19
ASSSRDSLNQPQH
>TRBJ1-4|.|TRBV16
ASSQFAREGLF
>TRBJ1-2|.|TRBV19
ASSTPTANYGYT
>.|.|TRBV6-5
ASSYSFSSYEQY
>TRBJ2-2|TRBD2|TRBV5-1
ASRTSGGAGELF
>TRBJ1-1|.|TRBV6-5
ASRSESGMNTEAF
>TRBJ1-3|TRBD1|TRBV7-2
ASSLRTGSGNTIY
>TRBJ1-2|.|TRBV6-5
ASSYGGPGGYT
>TRBJ1-3|.|TRBV6-5
ASSADSSSGNTIY
>TRBJ1-2|TRBD1|TRBV7-2
ASSSSLGQGYGYT
>TRBJ1-4|TRBD1|TRBV7-3
ASSFGTGDKLF
>TRBJ1-5|TRBD1|TRBV2
ASSNGQGRIPQH
>TRBJ2-5|TRBD2|TRBV7-6
ASSPPGSGGAETQY
>TRBJ2-1|.|TRBV7-8
ASSLDRGSYNEQF
>TRBJ2-7|.|TRBV6-1
ASNHMGAWEQY
>TRBJ2-5|TRBD2|TRBV6-1
ASSGGGNAIETQY
>TRBJ2-7|TRBD1|TRBV29-1
SVRTGGTYEQY
>TRBJ1-2|TRBD1|TRBV2
ASSAPGQVIYGYT
>TRBJ2-2|.|TRBV21-1
ARPRQKLNTGELF
>TRBJ1-5|.|TRBV2
ASSEATTGSNQPQH
>TRBJ2-7|.|TRBV29-1
SVVGGRTPTYEQY
>TRBJ2-7|TRBD1|TRBV7-9
ASSSAGGAVEQY
>TRBJ1-1|.|TRBV15
ATSRDTDFPTEAF
>TRBJ2-7|TRBD1|TRBV25-1
ASSLDRGGLYEQY
>TRBJ2-5|TRBD2|TRBV7-8
ASSPGTSGAETQY
>TRBJ1-1|.|TRBV5-6
ASSLSSLRLVTEAF
>TRBJ1-1|TRBD1|TRBV5-1
ASSLLQGAYGTEAF
>TRBJ1-1|.|TRBV19
ASSTTGNTEAF
>TRBJ1-5|.|TRBV19
ASSSSEDQPQH
>TRBJ2-2|.|TRBV6-4
ASSERSTGELF
>TRBJ1-3|.|TRBV6-5
ASSRSGGNTIY
>TRBJ1-1|.|TRBV29-1
SVEGGGTEAF
>TRBJ2-5|TRBD2|TRBV2
ASSESSGETQY
>TRBJ1-3|.|TRBV7-6
ASSLSGIGGNTIY
>TRBJ2-2|.|TRBV29-1
SVGDIQDTGELF
>TRBJ2-1|TRBD2|TRBV19
ASTSGTSGYNEQF
>TRBJ1-2|.|TRBV6-6
ASSLTSGLNYGYT
>TRBJ2-1|TRBD2|TRBV30
ARTSGDYNEQF
>TRBJ1-5|TRBD1|TRBV2
ASSETGRDQPQH
>TRBJ1-2|.|TRBV4-1
ASSQTTANYGYT
>TRBJ1-2|TRBD1|TRBV15
ATSGDREVDGYT
>TRBJ1-2|TRBD1|TRBV7-3
ASSFGPTGTSGYT
>TRBJ2-2|.|TRBV5-1
ASSQQEGNTGELF
>TRBJ1-1|.|TRBV5-4
ASSLWGGTEAF
>TRBJ1-1|.|TRBV11-3
ASSLDSALNTEAF
>TRBJ1-5|.|TRBV5-1
ASSLEGGGQPQH
>TRBJ2-7|TRBD1|TRBV6-5
ASSPRDRASYEQY
>TRBJ2-1|.|TRBV4-3
ASSQRLGGRSGGVVDEQF
>TRBJ1-1|TRBD1|TRBV10-3
AISGDRGAEAF
>TRBJ1-2|.|TRBV11-2
ASSPSQGGNGYT